The source of this TCR beta chain is a study of blood T cell repertoires in COVID-19 (dated by TCRdb to about 2020). Study-level background: Collaborator samples came from the United States, Italy and Spain and covered acute and convalescent phases of COVID-19. The material from the prospective study consisted of cDNA or gDNA derived from T cells, B-cell-depleted T cells, or PBMCs. Subjects who had been exposed to COVID-19, were actively infected with it, or had recovered from it provided the deeply sampled blood TCRbeta repertoires that made up the dataset. A freely available public database, intended as a resource for researchers studying the immune response to SARS-CoV-2, is where the repertoires were released. The samples were drawn from two sources: the first 160 participants of the ongoing ImmuneRACE study, and 1,200 or so subjects contributed by 6 global collaborators. The sample metadata nearly always contained a de-identified subject ID, COVID-19 status, age in years and sex. HLA class I and class II types, where available, came from metadata supplied by the sample provider rather than from assay-based typing.

Per the germline V gene, SGHRS is the CDR1 and YFSETQ is the CDR2. CDR3 length: 12 amino acids, cysteine to phenylalanine. The sequence is cut down to CDR3 DNA, 36 bases in frame from base 1. V loses 4 bases of germline sequence and J loses 5 bases, and the interval between the two ends is 9 bases. The immunoSEQ Assay, a bias-controlled multiplex PCR, was used to amplify TCRbeta CDR3 regions from genomic DNA. The published analysis was carried out like this. Within the assay, amplification of reference gene primers was used to estimate how many nucleated cells each sample contained. To quantify the absolute abundance of each unique TCRbeta CDR3 rearrangement, sequence reads were collapsed and filtered. For each sample, productive Simpson clonality was calculated as the square root of Simpson's diversity index across productive rearrangements. Sourced from immuneACCESS, this table was stored by TCRdb with only in-frame sequences that have V and J called. A share of the clones is absent; for the studies checked, an unresolved V gene accounts for under half, and the remainder has no known explanation. V and J calls plus clone size are reproduced from that table; the DNA served to infer D and trimming. The sample table contains about 240,000 clones; only one count was recorded for roughly 80% of them. Together, the top ten hold about 9.5% of the sample.

To note about this clone: This receptor's antigen is unknown. No base quality values were provided; no much bigger clone lies one nucleotide off.

Whole blood was collected in K2EDTA tubes by collaborating institutions according to the institutions' own protocols. For TCRbeta analysis, collaborators shipped samples in one of three forms: frozen whole blood, isolated PBMCs, or DNA extracted from either of those sample types. Overall results and qualifications from the work: How much clinical and demographic metadata was included differed by source and by participant, and the metadata was provided uncurated.

Sequences were obtained from peripheral blood. The sequence came from a woman aged 80 or over with acute or convalescent COVID-19. The chain is encoded by TRBV5-1 joined to TRBJ2-5, with the D gene too uncertain to name. The CDR3 region: CASSPNLETQYF. The DNA sequence is as follows: TGCGCCAGCAGCCCAAATTTGGAGACCCAGTACTTC.